Included here is one TCR beta chain sequence, with context. Its specificity is unknown. The CDR3 consists of 12 residues. Trimming removed 3 bases from V and 5 bases from J, with 9 bases in between. Germline V gene data show CDR1 as SGHTS and CDR2 as YDEGEE. PCR amplification relied on 60 Vbeta primers (plus 13 Jbeta primers). Measured with immunoSEQ multiplex PCR; TCRdb has only the in-frame clones, and not every one. This table has over 100,000 clones, approximately 87% appearing once. This entry comes from a study of cytomegalovirus exposure and HLA in healthy donors. General study points: Among the CMV-associated chains, a few were confirmed in vitro as specific for CMV antigens. Reported results showed that the classifier diagnosed cytomegalovirus status with high specificity and sensitivity.

The V and J genes are TRBV5-8 and TRBJ2-7, with D uncertain. The sequence derives from a middle-aged man in good health and CMV-seronegative. Sequencing used PBMCs. The DNA of the CDR3 is TGTGCCAGCAGCTCTATAACCGACGAGCAGTACTTC. Translating gives CASSSITDEQYF.